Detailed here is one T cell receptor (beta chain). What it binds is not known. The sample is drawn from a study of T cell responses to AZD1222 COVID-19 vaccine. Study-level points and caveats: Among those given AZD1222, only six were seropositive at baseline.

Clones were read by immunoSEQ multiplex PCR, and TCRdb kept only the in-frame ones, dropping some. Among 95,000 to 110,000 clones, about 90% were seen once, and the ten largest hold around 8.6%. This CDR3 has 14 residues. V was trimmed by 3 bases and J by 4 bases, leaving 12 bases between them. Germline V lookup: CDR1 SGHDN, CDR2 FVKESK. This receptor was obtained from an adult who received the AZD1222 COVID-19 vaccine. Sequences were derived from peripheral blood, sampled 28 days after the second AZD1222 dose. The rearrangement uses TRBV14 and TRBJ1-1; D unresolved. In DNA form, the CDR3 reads TGTGCCAGCAGCCATCTCTCACCTGGCACTGAAGCTTTCTTT. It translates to CASSHLSPGTEAFF.